Included here is one TCR beta chain sequence, with context. As yet, its antigen is unknown. The data are from a study of shared clonotypes between healthy human individuals. From CD4+ cells came CD45RA+ naive and CD45RA-negative memory subsets. The method was immunoSEQ multiplex PCR; TCRdb's version includes in-frame clones alone and lacks a portion of them. The repertoire consists of around 1,100,000 clones, with roughly 80% occurring once and the leading ten covering 0.89%. Study results and caveats: Few donors limited the genetic and exposure-history diversity represented.

The TCR comes from a man aged 18 to 30 in good health. Some clones in this sample may be carry-over from other donors' samples. Source material: memory CD4+ T cells from PBMCs. The subset denotes: CD45RA-negative fraction.

The DNA for the CDR3 is TGTGCCAGCAGCTGGGCAGGGGGTAACAATGAGCAGTTCTTC. Translating gives CASSWAGGNNEQFF. The chain links TRBV11-3 to TRBJ2-1, with 7 positions matching TRBD1. Germline assignment: CDR1 SGHNT and CDR2 YENEEA. The V segment lost 4 bases and the J segment 5 bases; nucleotides outside the gene matches: 5. CDR3 length: 14 residues. The full variable domain, completed using reference TRBV11-3 and TRBJ2-1, is EAGVVQSPRYKIIEKKQPVAFWCNPISGHNTLYWYLQNLGQGPELLIRYENEEAVDDSQLPKDRFSAERLKGVDSTLKIQPAELGDSAVYLCASSWAGGNNEQFFGPGTRLTVL.